This T cell receptor (beta chain) stems from a study of technical replicates of blood from several donors. Sequenced by immunoSEQ multiplex PCR; TCRdb stores in-frame clones only, minus some. Of about 79,000 clones listed, 90% to 95% are singletons. The germline V gene has CDR1 PRHDT and CDR2 FYEKMQ (reference sequence). CDR3 length: 13 amino acids. As concerns this clone: Mismatch with germline at one junction end may stem from a read error.

The rearrangement joins TRBV13 to TRBJ2-1; TRBD2 might be the D (5 bases). Input material: T cells isolated from PBMCs. The TCR sequence derives from a human donor in good health. DNA of the CDR3: TGTGCCAGCAGCCTAGGACTGAACAATGAGCAGTTCTTC. It is translated as CASSLGLNNEQFF.